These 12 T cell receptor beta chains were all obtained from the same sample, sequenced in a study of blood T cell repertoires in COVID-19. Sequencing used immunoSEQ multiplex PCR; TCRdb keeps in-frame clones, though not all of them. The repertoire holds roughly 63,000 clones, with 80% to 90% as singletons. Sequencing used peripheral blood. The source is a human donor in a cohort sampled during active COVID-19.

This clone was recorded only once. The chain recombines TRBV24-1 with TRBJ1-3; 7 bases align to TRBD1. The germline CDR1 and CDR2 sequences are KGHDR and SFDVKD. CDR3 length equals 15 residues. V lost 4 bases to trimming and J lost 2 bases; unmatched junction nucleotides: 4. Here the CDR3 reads CATSEKGAAGNTIYF. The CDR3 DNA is TGTGCCACCAGTGAAAAGGGGGCGGCTGGAAACACCATATATTTT.

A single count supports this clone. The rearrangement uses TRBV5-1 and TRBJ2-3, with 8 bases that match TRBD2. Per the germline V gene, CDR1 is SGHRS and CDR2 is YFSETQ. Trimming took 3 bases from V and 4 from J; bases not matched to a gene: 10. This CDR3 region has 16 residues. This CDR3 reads CASSSAPGLEADTQYF. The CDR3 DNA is TGCGCCAGCAGCTCGGCTCCGGGACTAGAAGCAGATACGCAGTATTTT.

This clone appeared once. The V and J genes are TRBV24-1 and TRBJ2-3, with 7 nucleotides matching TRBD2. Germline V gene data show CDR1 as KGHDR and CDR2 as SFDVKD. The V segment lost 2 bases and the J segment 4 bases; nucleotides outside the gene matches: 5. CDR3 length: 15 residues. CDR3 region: CATSDSASGADTQYF. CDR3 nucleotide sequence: TGTGCCACCAGTGATTCTGCTAGCGGTGCAGATACGCAGTATTTT.

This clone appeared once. CDR3 nucleotides: TGCGCCAGCAGCCAAGGGTCGCGGCGGGGGACCTACGAGCAGTACTTC. Its translation: CASSQGSRRGTYEQYF. The chain links TRBV4-1 to TRBJ2-7; 7 bases are shared with TRBD2. V gave up 1 base and J gave up 2 bases; unmatched junction bases: 8. Germline assignment: CDR1 MGHRA and CDR2 YSYEKL. This CDR3 contains 16 residues.

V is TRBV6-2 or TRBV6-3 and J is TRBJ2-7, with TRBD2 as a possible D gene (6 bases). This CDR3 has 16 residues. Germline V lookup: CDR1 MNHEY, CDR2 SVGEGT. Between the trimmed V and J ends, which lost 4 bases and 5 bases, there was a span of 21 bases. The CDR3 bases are TGTGCCAGCAGTTTGACCCTAGCGTCCCAGGTGGACGAGCAGTACTTC. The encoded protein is CASSLTLASQVDEQYF.

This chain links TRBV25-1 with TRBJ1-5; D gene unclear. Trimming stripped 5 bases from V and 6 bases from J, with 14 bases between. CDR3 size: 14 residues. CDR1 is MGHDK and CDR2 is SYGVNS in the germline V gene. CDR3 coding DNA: TGTGCCAGCAGTAAAGGAGGTGCCGGTCAGCCCCAGCATTTT. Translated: CASSKGGAGQPQHF. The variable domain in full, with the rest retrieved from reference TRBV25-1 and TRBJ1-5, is EADIYQTPRYLVIGTGKKITLECSQTMGHDKMYWYQQDPGMELHLIHYSYGVNSTEKGDLSSESTVSRIRTEHFPLTLESARPSHTSQYLCASSKGGAGQPQHFGDGTRLSIL.

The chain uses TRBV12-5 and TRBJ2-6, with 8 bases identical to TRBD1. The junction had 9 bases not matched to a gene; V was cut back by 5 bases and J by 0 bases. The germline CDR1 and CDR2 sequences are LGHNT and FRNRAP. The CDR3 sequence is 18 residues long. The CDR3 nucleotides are TGTGCTAGTGGTCGGGCCGGACAGGGAGGCTCTGGGGCCAACGTCCTGACTTTC. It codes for CASGRAGQGGSGANVLTF.

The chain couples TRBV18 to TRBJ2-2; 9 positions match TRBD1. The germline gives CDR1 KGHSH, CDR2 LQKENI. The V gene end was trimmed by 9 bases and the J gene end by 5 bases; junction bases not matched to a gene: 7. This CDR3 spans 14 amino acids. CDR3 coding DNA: TGTGCCAGTGTTGACAGGGGGAGAACCGGGGAGCTGTTTTTT. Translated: CASVDRGRTGELFF.

CDR3 protein: CASSTGGQNTEAFF. The CDR3 coding sequence is TGCGCCAGCAGTACCGGAGGGCAGAACACTGAAGCTTTCTTT. V and J are TRBV5-1 and TRBJ1-1; D gene unclear. V lost 5 bases to trimming and J lost 1 base, with 12 bases between them. The germline V gene has CDR1 SGHRS and CDR2 YFSETQ. The CDR3 covers 14 residues.

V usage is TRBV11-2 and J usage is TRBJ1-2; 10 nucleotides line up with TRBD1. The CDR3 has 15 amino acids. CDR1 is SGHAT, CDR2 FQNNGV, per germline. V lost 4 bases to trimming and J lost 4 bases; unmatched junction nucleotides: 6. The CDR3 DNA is TGTGCCAGCAGCTATTCCGGGACAGGGGTCTATGGCTACACCTTC. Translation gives CASSYSGTGVYGYTF.

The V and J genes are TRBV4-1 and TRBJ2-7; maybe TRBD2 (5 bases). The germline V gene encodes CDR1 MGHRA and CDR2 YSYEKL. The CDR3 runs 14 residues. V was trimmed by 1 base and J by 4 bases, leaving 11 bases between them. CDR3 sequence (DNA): TGCGCCAGCAGCCAAGTTTTAGAGGGTTACGAGCAGTACTTC. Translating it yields CASSQVLEGYEQYF.

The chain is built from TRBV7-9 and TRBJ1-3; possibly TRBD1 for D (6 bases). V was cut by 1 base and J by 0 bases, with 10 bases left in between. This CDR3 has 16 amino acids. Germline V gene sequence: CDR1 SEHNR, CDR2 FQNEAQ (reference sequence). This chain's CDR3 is CASSLVPQGSGNTIYF. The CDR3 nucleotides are TGTGCCAGCAGCTTAGTCCCACAGGGCTCTGGAAACACCATATATTTT.